This T cell receptor (beta chain) was identified during a study of blood T cell repertoires in COVID-19. Background on the study: Whether acute or convalescent, the COVID-19 samples came from the United States, Italy and Spain.

Under the authors' procedure: Reference gene primer amplification gave estimated nucleated cell counts. Profiling relied on immunoSEQ multiplex PCR, and the TCRdb table lists in-frame clones only, not all of them. The DNA was the basis for D and trimming; V, J and clone size are from that table. The repertoire consists of hundreds of thousands of clones, with 80% to 90% occurring once and the leading ten covering around 1.1%. Which cohort a participant joined came from the clinical history participants gave. V lost 1 base and J lost 3; bases outside the gene matches: 6. This CDR3 has 15 amino acids. Germline V gene sequence: CDR1 SGHAT, CDR2 FQNNGV.

V is TRBV11-2 and J is TRBJ2-7; 7 bases are shared with TRBD2. The receptor was isolated from a man under 40 who had recovered from COVID-19. Sequenced sample: PBMCs or T cells enriched from blood (not recorded which). The CDR3 DNA reads as TGTGCCAGCAGCTTAGTGGTCGGGAGGCTCTACGAGCAGTACTTC. Residues: CASSLVVGRLYEQYF.